This TCR beta chain originates from a study of cytomegalovirus exposure and HLA in healthy donors. Study-wide findings and caveats: According to the study, roughly 160 TCR beta chains were cytomegalovirus-associated. TCR beta V- and J-gene trimming, according to a later analysis, was linked to a missense DCLRE1C variant.

This clone was detected only a few times. The target antigen is unknown. The germline V gene has CDR1 LGHNA and CDR2 YNFKEQ. CDR3 length equals 18 residues. With 0 bases clipped from V and 7 bases from J, the junction kept 10 bases outside the gene matches. Sampled while nominally healthy, donors likely had unrecorded immune exposures. Both 60 Vbeta primers and 13 Jbeta primers went into the PCR. Using immunoSEQ multiplex PCR, the repertoire was profiled, and TCRdb retains in-frame clones only, with some absent. The sample includes 90,000 to 120,000 clones, 60% to 75% of them seen just once. The receptor was derived from a man aged 40-55 years in good health and CMV-seropositive. The sequencing sample was made of PBMCs. The V and J genes are TRBV4-2 and TRBJ2-1, with TRBD2 identical over 12 bases. CDR3 loop: CASSQDPGLAGGFNEQFF. The CDR3 DNA follows: TGTGCCAGCAGCCAAGATCCAGGGCTAGCGGGAGGGTTTAATGAGCAGTTCTTC.